This is a list of T cell receptor beta chains from one sample in a study of OX40 agonist ivuxolimab in advanced cancers. This table comes from immunoSEQ multiplex PCR, and its TCRdb copy is limited to in-frame clones, with some not included. The sample yields under 35,000 clones, roughly 82% seen once. Sequenced here: CD4+ or CD8+ T cells sorted from blood, sampled in a trial of the OX40 agonist ivuxolimab. These receptors came from an adult with an advanced solid tumor such as melanoma, head and neck, liver or kidney cancer. The CDR3 runs from the conserved cysteine through the conserved F or W. A D gene is named only where the DNA matches it firmly. Only part of the rows carry a size: once, few, many, or a class if the clone is expanded.

CDR3: CASSRNLGRWGAFTYEQYF; DNA: TGTGCCAGCTCACGGAACTTGGGGAGGTGGGGGGCGTTTACCTACGAGCAGTACTTC; D: .; size: .; J: TRBJ2-7; V: TRBV11-2
CDR3: CASSLGLAGGLAKNIQYF; DNA: TGCGCCAGCAGCCTGGGACTAGCGGGCGGACTAGCCAAAAACATTCAGTACTTC; D: TRBD2; size: .; J: TRBJ2-4; V: TRBV4-1
CDR3: CASSFLPGTSGQETQYF; DNA: TGTGCCAGCAGCTTTTTACCCGGGACTAGCGGACAAGAGACCCAGTACTTC; D: TRBD2; size: once; J: TRBJ2-5; V: TRBV7-2
CDR3: CASGQGVGGSPLHF; DNA: TGCGCCAGTGGTCAGGGGGTAGGGGGTTCACCCCTCCACTTT; D: TRBD1; size: .; J: TRBJ1-6; V: TRBV5-1
CDR3: CASSHRKNGGTEAFF; DNA: TGCGCCAGCAGCCACCGGAAGAACGGGGGCACTGAAGCTTTCTTT; D: .; size: .; J: TRBJ1-1; V: TRBV4-1
CDR3: CASPGGRAKGEQYF; DNA: TGTGCCAGCCCGGGCGGGAGGGCGAAGGGCGAGCAGTACTTC; D: TRBD2; size: .; J: TRBJ2-7; V: TRBV27
CDR3: CASSQGNQPQHF; DNA: TGTGCCAGTAGCCAGGGAAATCAGCCCCAGCATTTT; D: .; size: .; J: TRBJ1-5; V: TRBV19
CDR3: CASSRNGGGNQPQHF; DNA: TGTGCCAGCAGTAGAAACGGGGGAGGCAATCAGCCCCAGCATTTT; D: .; size: .; J: TRBJ1-5; V: TRBV6-5
CDR3: CASSLSGTGGNEQYF; DNA: TGTGCCAGCAGCTTGTCCGGGACAGGGGGCAACGAGCAGTACTTC; D: TRBD1; size: .; J: TRBJ2-7; V: TRBV13
CDR3: CASSQESLNTEAFF; DNA: TGCGCCAGCAGCCAAGAGTCCTTGAACACTGAAGCTTTCTTT; D: .; size: .; J: TRBJ1-1; V: TRBV4-3
CDR3: CASSLSGFGYTF; DNA: TGTGCCAGCAGCTTGTCGGGTTTTGGCTACACCTTC; D: .; size: .; J: TRBJ1-2; V: TRBV5-4
CDR3: CASRQGMGGNTIYF; DNA: TGTGCCAGCAGACAGGGGATGGGTGGAAACACCATATATTTT; D: TRBD1; size: .; J: TRBJ1-3; V: TRBV28
CDR3: CASSQLSGEQFF; DNA: TGTGCCAGCAGTCAACTCAGCGGTGAGCAGTTCTTC; D: .; size: .; J: TRBJ2-1; V: TRBV28
CDR3: CASSFPGRGGETQYF; DNA: TGCGCCAGCAGCTTCCCGGGACGGGGAGGGGAGACCCAGTACTTC; D: TRBD2; size: once; J: TRBJ2-5; V: TRBV5-1
CDR3: CASSTPGTKNEKLFF; DNA: TGTGCCAGCAGTACACCCGGGACTAAAAATGAAAAACTGTTTTTT; D: .; size: .; J: TRBJ1-4; V: TRBV11-2
CDR3: CASSFRVDPYNEQFF; DNA: TGTGCCAGCAGCTTCAGGGTTGACCCCTACAATGAGCAGTTCTTC; D: .; size: once; J: TRBJ2-1; V: TRBV9
CDR3: CASSLVGEGHIQYF; DNA: TGTGCCAGCAGCTTGGTTGGGGAGGGGCACATTCAGTACTTC; D: TRBD2; size: .; J: TRBJ2-4; V: TRBV11-2
CDR3: CASSEFLGNEQFF; DNA: TGTGCCAGTAGTGAGTTCCTTGGGAATGAGCAGTTCTTC; D: .; size: .; J: TRBJ2-1; V: TRBV19
CDR3: CASSYVGLVTGELFF; DNA: TGTGCCAGCAGTTACGTGGGGCTTGTCACCGGGGAGCTGTTTTTT; D: .; size: .; J: TRBJ2-2; V: TRBV6-5
CDR3: CASRILAGNHLAKNIQYF; DNA: TGCGCCAGCAGGATACTAGCGGGAAATCATCTAGCCAAAAACATTCAGTACTTC; D: TRBD2; size: .; J: TRBJ2-4; V: TRBV5-1
CDR3: CASSESRGAEDEQFF; DNA: TGCGCCAGCAGTGAGTCGCGGGGGGCGGAGGATGAGCAGTTCTTC; D: TRBD2; size: .; J: TRBJ2-1; V: TRBV10-1
CDR3: CASSVDSSYGYTF; DNA: TGTGCCAGCAGCGTAGACAGTAGTTATGGCTACACCTTC; D: .; size: .; J: TRBJ1-2; V: TRBV9
CDR3: CASSLEGGAYEQYF; DNA: TGTGCCAGCAGCTTAGAGGGCGGTGCCTACGAGCAGTACTTC; D: .; size: .; J: TRBJ2-7; V: TRBV7-6
CDR3: CASSPSSANTDTQYF; DNA: TGTGCCAGCTCACCGTCAAGCGCAAACACAGATACGCAGTATTTT; D: .; size: .; J: TRBJ2-3; V: TRBV18
CDR3: CATSRMGGQPQHF; DNA: TGTGCCACCAGCCGAATGGGAGGACAGCCCCAGCATTTT; D: .; size: .; J: TRBJ1-5; V: TRBV15
CDR3: CASSLSGLETQYF; DNA: TGTGCCAGCAGCTTATCAGGGTTGGAGACCCAGTACTTC; D: .; size: .; J: TRBJ2-5; V: TRBV7-7
CDR3: CASSRQGDGYTF; DNA: TGTGCCAGCAGTCGACAGGGAGATGGCTACACCTTC; D: TRBD1; size: .; J: TRBJ1-2; V: TRBV6-6
CDR3: CASSPDQGAYQPQHF; DNA: TGTGCCAGCTCACCGGACCAGGGGGCTTATCAGCCCCAGCATTTT; D: TRBD1; size: .; J: TRBJ1-5; V: TRBV18
CDR3: CASSQERGNYGYTF; DNA: TGCGCCAGCAGCCAAGAACGCGGTAACTATGGCTACACCTTC; D: .; size: .; J: TRBJ1-2; V: TRBV4-1
CDR3: CASSDFGNTGELFF; DNA: TGTGCCAGCAGTGATTTCGGGAACACCGGGGAGCTGTTTTTT; D: .; size: few; J: TRBJ2-2; V: TRBV2
CDR3: CASSQDYGKNYGYTF; DNA: TGTGCCAGCAGCCAGGATTACGGGAAAAACTATGGCTACACCTTC; D: .; size: .; J: TRBJ1-2; V: TRBV14
CDR3: CASQAPPVDYGYTF; DNA: TGTGCCAGCCAAGCCCCGCCCGTAGACTATGGCTACACCTTC; D: .; size: once; J: TRBJ1-2; V: TRBV19
CDR3: CASSWDRANYGYTF; DNA: TGTGCCAGCAGCTGGGACAGGGCTAACTATGGCTACACCTTC; D: TRBD1; size: .; J: TRBJ1-2; V: TRBV6-1
CDR3: CASSLVGASYEQYF; DNA: TGTGCCAGCAGCTTGGTAGGGGCATCCTACGAGCAGTACTTC; D: .; size: .; J: TRBJ2-7; V: TRBV5-6
CDR3: CASRDRGQGTEAFF; DNA: TGTGCCAGCCGGGACAGGGGGCAAGGAACTGAAGCTTTCTTT; D: TRBD1; size: .; J: TRBJ1-1; V: TRBV2
CDR3: CASSQDGTYSNQPQHF; DNA: TGTGCCAGCAGCCAAGACGGCACTTATAGCAATCAGCCCCAGCATTTT; D: .; size: few; J: TRBJ1-5; V: TRBV4-2
CDR3: CASSVAGGEHQPQHF; DNA: TGTGCCAGCAGCGTAGCAGGCGGGGAGCATCAGCCCCAGCATTTT; D: .; size: .; J: TRBJ1-5; V: TRBV9
CDR3: CAISEPLNEQFF; DNA: TGTGCCATCAGTGAGCCCCTCAATGAGCAGTTCTTC; D: .; size: .; J: TRBJ2-1; V: TRBV10-3
CDR3: CASSTLAGGNEQYF; DNA: TGTGCCAGTAGTACCTTAGCGGGGGGAAACGAGCAGTACTTC; D: TRBD2; size: few; J: TRBJ2-7; V: TRBV19
CDR3: CASSLQGFGANVLTF; DNA: TGTGCCAGCAGCTTGCAGGGCTTCGGGGCCAACGTCCTGACTTTC; D: .; size: .; J: TRBJ2-6; V: TRBV5-4
CDR3: CASSPGQVLGYTF; DNA: TGTGCCAGCAGCCCCGGACAGGTCCTAGGCTACACCTTC; D: TRBD1; size: .; J: TRBJ1-2; V: TRBV6-1
CDR3: CASSPIDRVASETQYF; DNA: TGTGCCAGCAGTCCTATCGACAGGGTTGCATCAGAGACCCAGTACTTC; D: TRBD1; size: .; J: TRBJ2-5; V: TRBV28
CDR3: CASSTQGHVETQYF; DNA: TGTGCCAGCAGTACACAGGGTCATGTGGAGACCCAGTACTTC; D: .; size: .; J: TRBJ2-5; V: TRBV6-6
CDR3: CASSAGPGGRGEQYF; DNA: TGTGCCAGTAGTGCGGGACCTGGGGGGCGCGGGGAGCAGTACTTC; D: .; size: .; J: TRBJ2-7; V: TRBV19
CDR3: CASSYSGAGGPSEQFF; DNA: TGTGCCAGCAGTTACTCTGGAGCGGGAGGGCCTAGTGAGCAGTTCTTC; D: TRBD2; size: once; J: TRBJ2-1; V: TRBV6-5
CDR3: CASSQSGGKAKNIQYF; DNA: TGTGCCAGCAGCCAAAGTGGCGGGAAGGCCAAAAACATTCAGTACTTC; D: .; size: .; J: TRBJ2-4; V: TRBV4-2
CDR3: CASSYLKSHNEQFF; DNA: TGTGCCAGCAGTTATCTCAAAAGCCACAATGAGCAGTTCTTC; D: .; size: .; J: TRBJ2-1; V: TRBV27
CDR3: CASSVEAGPYEQYF; DNA: TGTGCCAGCAGCGTAGAGGCGGGCCCTTACGAGCAGTACTTC; D: .; size: .; J: TRBJ2-7; V: TRBV9
CDR3: CASSDAFWGYTF; DNA: TGTGCCAGCAGTGATGCTTTTTGGGGCTACACCTTC; D: .; size: .; J: TRBJ1-2; V: TRBV25-1
CDR3: CASSVGRGEWWDTIYF; DNA: TGTGCCAGCAGCGTAGGTCGAGGGGAATGGTGGGACACCATATATTTT; D: .; size: .; J: TRBJ1-3; V: TRBV9
CDR3: CASSGAGAENSPLHF; DNA: TGTGCCAGCAGCGGGGCTGGGGCTGAGAATTCACCCCTCCACTTT; D: .; size: .; J: TRBJ1-6; V: TRBV9
CDR3: CASSHRSEGRRTEAFF; DNA: TGTGCCAGCAGCCACCGCTCAGAAGGGAGGCGCACTGAAGCTTTCTTT; D: .; size: once; J: TRBJ1-1; V: TRBV4-2
CDR3: CASSPSGGQPSF; DNA: TGTGCCAGCAGCCCTAGCGGGGGCCAGCCCTCCTTC; D: TRBD2; size: .; J: TRBJ2-4; V: TRBV6-6
CDR3: CANEGDTGGRTNEKLFF; DNA: TGCGCCAACGAGGGGGATACAGGGGGCAGAACTAATGAAAAACTGTTTTTT; D: TRBD1; size: .; J: TRBJ1-4; V: TRBV10-1
CDR3: CASAPIRESGGNTIYF; DNA: TGTGCCAGTGCACCGATCAGGGAGTCGGGAGGAAACACCATATATTTT; D: .; size: .; J: TRBJ1-3; V: TRBV6-4
CDR3: CASSLYLAGTYEQYF; DNA: TGTGCCAGCAGTTTATACCTAGCGGGGACCTACGAGCAGTACTTC; D: TRBD2; size: .; J: TRBJ2-7; V: TRBV27
CDR3: CASRRTGGVTEAFF; DNA: TGCGCCAGCCGAAGAACAGGGGGTGTTACTGAAGCTTTCTTT; D: TRBD1; size: .; J: TRBJ1-1; V: TRBV4-1
CDR3: CSVSPGHTGNTIYF; DNA: TGCAGCGTTTCGCCGGGACATACCGGAAACACCATATATTTT; D: .; size: .; J: TRBJ1-3; V: TRBV29-1
CDR3: CASSPDRGSYEQYF; DNA: TGTGCCAGCAGCCCGGACAGGGGCTCCTACGAGCAGTACTTC; D: TRBD1; size: .; J: TRBJ2-7; V: TRBV5-6